This TCR beta chain was captured by sequencing in a study of spatial heterogeneity in lung cancer. As for the study in general: Beta-chain sequences consistently outnumbered alpha-chain sequences in detection.

Time point reported: blood taken at disease recurrence. Whole RNA from tumor, nontumor lung or frozen PBMC was sequenced unsorted. This clonotype qualifies as large. The library was designed around alpha chains, so this beta chain is a stray read whose abundance carries little weight. This CDR3 is 15 amino acids long. CDR1 and CDR2 from the germline V gene are SQVTM and ANQGSEA. The V gene end was trimmed by 6 bases and the J gene end by 6 bases; junction bases not matched to a gene: 10. TCRdb called the 5' RACE reads again in MiXCR, with one record for every CDR3 protein. The table includes nearly 10,000 distinct CDR3 sequences, roughly 3.5% detected once.

The V and J genes are TRBV29-1 and TRBJ2-3; 12 bases map to TRBD2. The TCR was taken from a female donor with early-stage non-small cell lung cancer. The sample was PBMCs, taken at recurrence. The CDR3, as DNA: TGCAGCGTGGGCCTAGCGGGGGGGCCCCTTGATACGCAGTATTTT. The encoded protein is CSVGLAGGPLDTQYF.